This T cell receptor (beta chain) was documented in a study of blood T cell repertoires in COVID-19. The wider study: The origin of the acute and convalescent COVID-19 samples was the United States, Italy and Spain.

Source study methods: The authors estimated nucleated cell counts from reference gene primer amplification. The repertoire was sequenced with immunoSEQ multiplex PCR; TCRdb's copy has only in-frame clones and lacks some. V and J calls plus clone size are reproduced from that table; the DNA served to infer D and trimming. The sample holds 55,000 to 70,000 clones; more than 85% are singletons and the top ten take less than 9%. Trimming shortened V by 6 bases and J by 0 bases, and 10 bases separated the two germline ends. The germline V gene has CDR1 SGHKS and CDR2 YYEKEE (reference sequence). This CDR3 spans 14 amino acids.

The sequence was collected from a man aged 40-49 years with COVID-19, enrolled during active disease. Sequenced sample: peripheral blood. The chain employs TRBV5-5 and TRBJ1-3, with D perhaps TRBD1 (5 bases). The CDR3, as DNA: TGTGCCAGCAAGGGGCAGGTCTCTGGAAACACCATATATTTT. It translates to CASKGQVSGNTIYF.